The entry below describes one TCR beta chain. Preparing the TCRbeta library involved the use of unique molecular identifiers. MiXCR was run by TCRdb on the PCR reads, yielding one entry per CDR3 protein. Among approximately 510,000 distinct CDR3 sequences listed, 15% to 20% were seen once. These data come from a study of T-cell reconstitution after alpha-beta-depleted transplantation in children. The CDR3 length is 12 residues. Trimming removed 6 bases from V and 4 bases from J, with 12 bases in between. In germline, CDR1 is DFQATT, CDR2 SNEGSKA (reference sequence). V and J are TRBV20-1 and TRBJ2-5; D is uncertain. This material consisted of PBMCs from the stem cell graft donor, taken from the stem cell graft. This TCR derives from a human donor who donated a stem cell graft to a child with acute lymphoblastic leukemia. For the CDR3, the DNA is TGCAGTGCGAGACTCCTTGGAGAGACCCAGTACTTC. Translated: CSARLLGETQYF.